This paragraph reports one T cell receptor (beta chain). In the authors' workflow: Amplified reference gene primers provided the basis for estimating nucleated cell counts. Repertoires were generated with immunoSEQ multiplex PCR, while TCRdb's copy carries only in-frame clones and drops some. The V and J calls and the clone size are those of that table, but D and trimming were determined from the DNA. Of about 140,000 clones in the sample, 86% were seen once. These data belong to a study of blood T cell repertoires in COVID-19. The CDR3 length is 15 residues. With V trimmed by 1 base and J by 9 bases, 6 bases remained unmatched. Germline V CDR1 and CDR2: SGHNT, YENEEA.

This receptor was obtained from a woman aged 55-69 years with acute or convalescent COVID-19. The specimen sequenced was peripheral blood. The chain carries TRBV11-3 and TRBJ2-1; 10 bases line up with TRBD2. CDR3 in DNA: TGTGCCAGCAGCTTAGTGTCTAGCGGGGGTGGTGAGCAGTTCTTC. This translates into CASSLVSSGGGEQFF.